This TCR beta chain was recorded in a study of control samples from healthy donors and cancer patients. TCRdb's copy holds only in-frame clones and misses some; the assay was immunoSEQ multiplex PCR. The table records 110,000 or so clones, 89% of them present only once. Germline V gives CDR1 SEHNR, CDR2 FQNEAQ (reference sequence). V lost 5 bases and J lost 5, with 12 bases in between. This CDR3 is built from 14 residues. The sample consisted of blood. J is TRBJ2-2 and V is TRBV7-9; D unclear. This TCR derives from a man aged 50-60 years in good health. In nucleotides, the CDR3 is TGTGCCAGCAGCCCCCGGGCCCTAACCGGGGAGCTGTTTTTT. It translates to CASSPRALTGELFF.